This T cell receptor beta chain was identified during a study of glioma-infiltrating T cells. A note on this clonotype: The antigen remains undetermined.

Using RNA template, CDR3s of TCR alpha and beta were amplified with iRepertoire arm-PCR. TCRdb re-analysed the multiplex PCR reads in MiXCR, keeping a single row per CDR3 protein. This sample has around 97,000 distinct CDR3 sequences, with around 28% found just once. Whole-study findings and limits: Non-neoplastic patients had below-expected tissue-blood divergence, while all gliomas exceeded expectation. Only very few CDR3 sequences appeared in both tissue and blood.

Germline CDR1 SGHNT, CDR2 YYREEE (reference sequence). There are 11 residues in the CDR3. The source is a human donor with low-grade glioma or glioblastoma, undergoing nonglioma brain surgery, or in good health (not recorded which). The chain carries TRBV5-4 and TRBJ2-5; no definite D call. Sample: glioma tissue, nonneoplastic brain tissue, or PBMCs (not recorded which). The CDR3: CAGIEEETQYF. The CDR3 nucleotides read TGTGCTGGCATTGAGGAAGAGACCCAGTACTTC.